This passage covers 29 T cell receptor beta chains from one sample sequenced in a study of vaccination effects on CD4 cells after COVID-19. Antigen-specific CD4+ T cells were expanded (with viral peptide pools) by the ViraFEST assay ahead of sequencing. Culturing for about 10 days preceded CD4+ T cell isolation. SARS-CoV-2 infected the person between March and December 2020, as confirmed by PCR. TCRdb keeps only in-frame clones here, not all; method: immunoSEQ multiplex PCR. The repertoire holds tens of thousands of clones, with roughly 69% as singletons. No cognate antigen is known for these TCRs. The specimen was CD4+ T cells from PBMCs cultured with HCoV-NL63 spike peptides, collected before COVID-19 vaccination. The source of these receptors is a human donor who had a prior SARS-CoV-2 infection.

The chain carries TRBV12-5 and TRBJ2-3; weak D call: TRBD2 (6 bases). Germline CDR1 is LGHNT and CDR2 is FRNRAP. This CDR3 contains 16 residues. V lost 6 bases and J 1 base, leaving 17 bases between the germline ends. The CDR3 DNA reads as TGTGCTAGTGGGCAAGGGGCTAGCGCTGGCACAGATACGCAGTATTTT. This codes for CASGQGASAGTDTQYF. The whole variable domain, filled in from reference TRBV12-5 and TRBJ2-3, reads DARVTQTPRHKVTEMGQEVTMRCQPILGHNTVFWYRQTMMQGLELLAYFRNRAPLDDSGMPKDRFSAEMPDATLATLKIQPSEPRDSAVYFCASGQGASAGTDTQYFGPGTRLTVL.

The chain joins TRBV15 to TRBJ2-5; D remains ambiguous. The CDR3 runs 12 residues. Germline V gene sequence: CDR1 LNHNV, CDR2 YYDKDF (reference sequence). The V end lost 9 bases, the J end lost 2 bases, and 10 bases lay between the germline ends. In nucleotides, the CDR3 is TGTGCCACTAACGACTGGCAAGAGACCCAGTACTTC. It is translated as CATNDWQETQYF.

This clone has ten or more counts. The chain combines TRBV5-4 with TRBJ2-5; D may correspond to TRBD1 or TRBD2 (6 bases each). V lost 4 bases and J 1 base, leaving 14 bases between the germline ends. This CDR3 is 15 amino acids long. The V gene's germline CDR1 is SGHNT and CDR2 YYREEE (reference sequence). The chain's CDR3 is CASSGGQRVQETQYF. CDR3 nucleotides: TGTGCCAGCAGCGGGGGGCAGAGAGTCCAAGAGACCCAGTACTTC.

This chain joins TRBV6-2 or TRBV6-3 and TRBJ2-3, with D tentatively TRBD2 (5 bases). The CDR3 has 12 residues. Trimming left V 3 bases short and J 7 bases short, with 8 bases between. Germline V gives CDR1 MNHEY, CDR2 SVGEGT. The CDR3 DNA sequence: TGTGCCAGCAGTTATGCGGGTTATACGCAGTATTTT. It codes for CASSYAGYTQYF.

The chain couples TRBV27 to TRBJ2-6, with D hard to call. This CDR3 has 14 amino acids. V was cut by 5 bases and J by 4 bases, with 9 bases left in between. The germline V gene has CDR1 MNHEY and CDR2 SMNVEV (reference sequence). The CDR3 sequence is CASSRASGANVLTF. The CDR3 DNA reads TGTGCCAGCAGTAGGGCCTCCGGGGCCAACGTCCTGACTTTC.

The J gene is TRBJ1-2, the V gene TRBV5-4; unclear D gene. This CDR3 is built from 15 residues. The V gene lost 8 bases and the J gene lost 0 bases, with 17 bases spanning the gap. Germline lookup yields CDR1 SGHNT and CDR2 YYREEE (reference sequence). The CDR3, as DNA: TGTGCCAGGCCGTCCTGGCGAAGAGCTAACTATGGCTACACCTTC. Translating gives CARPSWRRANYGYTF.

This clone was seen once. The chain carries TRBV9 and TRBJ1-2; possible D gene TRBD1, 5 bases. Germline loops: CDR1 SGDLS, CDR2 YYNGEE. The V and J ends lost 7 bases and 4 bases respectively, with 11 bases between them. The CDR3 totals 12 residues. CDR3 coding DNA: TGTGCCAGCGGCCGGGACTCCTATGGCTACACCTTC. Translation: CASGRDSYGYTF.

The chain couples TRBV20-1 to TRBJ2-1; 8 nucleotides match TRBD1. This CDR3 comprises 15 residues. V lost 3 bases to trimming and J lost 1 base; unmatched junction nucleotides: 5. Germline V CDR1 and CDR2: DFQATT, SNEGSKA (reference sequence). The CDR3 nucleotides read TGCAGTGCTAGTATTCAGGGGGCTTCCTACAATGAGCAGTTCTTC. Translation gives CSASIQGASYNEQFF.

In this sample, this clone turned up once. The rearrangement joins TRBV29-1 to TRBJ2-3; D may be TRBD2 (5 bases). The ends were cut back, 7 bases at V and 0 bases at J, with 11 bases in the middle. Germline CDR1 is SQVTM and CDR2 is ANQGSEA. The length of the CDR3 is 13 residues. CDR3 region: CSAPGSSTDTQYF. CDR3 sequence (DNA): TGCAGCGCCCCGGGATCAAGCACAGATACGCAGTATTTT.

This clone was seen only a few times. The genes are TRBV27 and TRBJ2-7; D unresolved. The V and J ends lost 3 bases and 1 base respectively, with 13 bases between them. The germline V gene encodes CDR1 MNHEY and CDR2 SMNVEV (reference sequence). The CDR3 contains 15 residues. The CDR3: CASSFHGGLSYEQYF. The CDR3 DNA is TGTGCCAGCAGTTTCCATGGCGGTTTATCCTACGAGCAGTACTTC.

This clone was found once. The CDR3 region is CASTPIGAQTYNSPLHF. CDR3 coding DNA: TGTGCCAGCACCCCCATCGGGGCGCAAACTTATAATTCACCCCTCCACTTT. This chain uses TRBV28 with TRBJ1-6; TRBD1 might be the D (5 bases). The CDR3 covers 17 residues. Trimming removed 7 bases at V and 4 bases at J, with 20 bases between. Germline values: CDR1 MDHEN, CDR2 SYDVKM.

This clone was picked up a small number of times. This rearrangement joins TRBV14 to TRBJ1-5, with 7 bases identical to TRBD1. Germline V gene sequence: CDR1 SGHDN, CDR2 FVKESK. The length of the CDR3 is 14 residues. The trim removed 4 bases at V and 3 bases at J, leaving 3 bases unmatched. CDR3 sequence: CASSLTGPNQPQHF. The CDR3 bases are TGTGCCAGCAGCCTGACAGGGCCCAATCAGCCCCAGCATTTT.

The rearrangement joins TRBV30 to TRBJ2-2; 12 nucleotides match TRBD2. Germline-derived CDR1 and CDR2 are GTSNPN and SVGIG (reference sequence). V was pared by 5 bases and J by 2 bases, with 6 bases of the junction left unmatched. The CDR3 has 16 residues. In nucleotides, the CDR3 is TGTGCCTGGTTGGCGGGACTAGCGGGCAACACCGGGGAGCTGTTTTTT. Amino acid sequence: CAWLAGLAGNTGELFF.

The V call is TRBV9, the J call TRBJ1-1, with D unclear. Looked up from germline, CDR1 is SGDLS and CDR2 is YYNGEE. Between the trimmed V and J ends, which lost 3 bases and 6 bases, there was a span of 15 bases. The CDR3 totals 14 residues. The CDR3 spells CASSERPHSAEAFF. The CDR3 nucleotides read TGTGCCAGCAGCGAGAGGCCCCATAGCGCTGAAGCTTTCTTT.

The rearrangement uses TRBV14 and TRBJ2-3; no clear D gene. Between the trimmed V and J ends, which lost 1 base and 3 bases, there was a span of 8 bases. This CDR3 has 14 amino acids. CDR1 SGHDN and CDR2 FVKESK come from the germline V gene. For the CDR3, the DNA is TGTGCCAGCAGCCAAGTCACAGCTACAGATACGCAGTATTTT. Its protein is CASSQVTATDTQYF. Complete variable domain (other parts from reference TRBV14 and TRBJ2-3): EAGVTQFPSHSVIEKGQTVTLRCDPISGHDNLYWYRRVMGKEIKFLLHFVKESKQDESGMPNNRFLAERTGGTYSTLKVQPAELEDSGVYFCASSQVTATDTQYFGPGTRLTVL.

J is TRBJ2-5 and V is TRBV5-4; 9 positions match TRBD2. This CDR3 is built from 17 residues. V shed 0 bases and J 4 bases; nucleotides not matched to a gene: 10. Germline V gene sequence: CDR1 SGHNT, CDR2 YYREEE (reference sequence). As DNA, the CDR3 is TGTGCCAGCAGCTTGGGGCCGCGCGGGAGGGGTATAGAGACCCAGTACTTC. This encodes CASSLGPRGRGIETQYF.

By proportion, this clone is large. This chain joins TRBV10-3 and TRBJ1-5, with no clear D. The V end was cut by 2 bases, the J end by 1 base, with 9 bases between. Germline V gene lookup returns CDR1 ENHRY and CDR2 SYGVKD. The CDR3 is 15 residues long. The CDR3 region is CAISEGLESNQPQHF. The CDR3 bases are TGTGCCATCAGTGAGGGACTTGAAAGCAATCAGCCCCAGCATTTT.

This clone was detected a few times. The chain has TRBV5-1 and TRBJ2-2, with 9 positions matching TRBD2. The CDR3 has 15 residues. Germline CDR1 SGHRS, CDR2 YFSETQ. After removal of 4 bases from V and 4 bases from J, the junction contained 5 bases not matched to a gene. The CDR3 reads CASSSGLASTGELFF. Here the CDR3 DNA reads TGCGCCAGCAGCAGCGGACTAGCGAGCACCGGGGAGCTGTTTTTT. Variable domain in full (rest from reference TRBV5-1 and TRBJ2-2): KAGVTQTPRYLIKTRGQQVTLSCSPISGHRSVSWYQQTPGQGLQFLFEYFSETQRNKGNFPGRFSGRQFSNSRSEMNVSTLELGDSALYLCASSSGLASTGELFFGEGSRLTVL.

The rearrangement joins TRBV15 to TRBJ1-1; no reliable D call. V lost 3 bases to trimming and J lost 10 bases, with 9 bases between them. Germline CDR1 reads LNHNV; CDR2 reads YYDKDF (reference sequence). This CDR3 has 11 amino acids. The CDR3 bases are TGTGCCACCAGCAGTCCCCATGGAGCTTTCTTT. Protein sequence: CATSSPHGAFF.

This clone has only a few counts. The chain links TRBV9 to TRBJ2-3; TRBD1 is a possible D gene (6 bases). This CDR3 has 14 amino acids. V dropped 3 bases and J dropped 2 bases, with 10 bases sitting between them. The germline gives CDR1 SGDLS, CDR2 YYNGEE. CDR3 nucleotides: TGTGCCAGCAGCGCCGACAGGTACACAGATACGCAGTATTTT. This encodes CASSADRYTDTQYF.

The chain uses TRBV7-3 and TRBJ2-1, with 10 bases aligning to TRBD2. V was pared by 5 bases and J by 6 bases, with 10 bases of the junction left unmatched. This CDR3 is built from 16 residues. Germline V gene data show CDR1 as SGHTA and CDR2 as FQGTGA. The CDR3 reads CASSGVGLAEINEQFF. Here the CDR3 DNA reads TGTGCCAGCAGCGGCGTTGGACTAGCGGAGATCAATGAGCAGTTCTTC.

V usage is TRBV5-4 and J usage is TRBJ2-7; 7 nucleotides match TRBD1. CDR1 and CDR2 from the germline V gene are SGHNT and YYREEE (reference sequence). The CDR3 spans 14 residues. The V gene end was trimmed by 3 bases and the J gene end by 3 bases; junction bases not matched to a gene: 6. In nucleotides, the CDR3 is TGTGCCAGCAGCTGGAAGGGACAGAGCTACGAGCAGTACTTC. It specifies CASSWKGQSYEQYF.

This rearrangement joins TRBV3-1 (or the pseudogene TRBV3-2) to TRBJ2-7; D might be TRBD2 (7 bases). V was cut by 4 bases and J by 4 bases, with 11 bases left in between. Germline V gene lookup returns CDR1 LGHDT and CDR2 YNNKEL (reference sequence). This CDR3 is built from 13 residues. Here the CDR3 reads CASSRGGRYEQYF. CDR3 sequence (DNA): TGTGCCAGCAGCCGGGGGGGCCGGTACGAGCAGTACTTC.

This chain links TRBV2 with TRBJ1-2; 7 bases map to TRBD1. This CDR3 region has 13 residues. Germline CDR1 SNHLY, CDR2 FYNNEI. Trimming at V came to 7 bases and at J to 3 bases, leaving 5 bases not matched to a gene. CDR3 loop: CASMGTVDYGYTF. DNA of the CDR3: TGTGCCAGCATGGGGACAGTGGACTATGGCTACACCTTC.

This clone is labeled large. This CDR3 reads CASSPRPGTGDHEQYF. The DNA for the CDR3 is TGTGCCAGCAGCCCTCGCCCCGGGACAGGGGATCACGAGCAGTACTTC. V gene TRBV5-5 combines with J gene TRBJ2-7, with 10 bases fitting TRBD1. Germline-derived CDR1 and CDR2 are SGHKS and YYEKEE (reference sequence). The CDR3 runs 16 residues. V was clipped by 4 bases and J by 5 bases; unmatched bases: 12.

This chain connects TRBV7-3 to TRBJ2-1, with TRBD1 matching 10 bases. There are 15 residues in the CDR3. Germline assignment: CDR1 SGHTA and CDR2 FQGTGA. Losses at the gene ends were 4 bases for V and 10 bases for J; bases not matched to a gene: 10. The CDR3 protein is CASSSDRGARNEQFF. The CDR3 nucleotides are TGTGCCAGCAGCTCGGACAGGGGGGCTAGAAACGAGCAGTTCTTC. The full variable domain, in which reference TRBV7-3 and TRBJ2-1 provide the parts outside the CDR3, is GAGVSQTPSNKVTEKGKYVELRCDPISGHTALYWYRQSLGQGPEFLIYFQGTGAADDSGLPNDRFFAVRPEGSVSTLKIQRTERGDSAVYLCASSSDRGARNEQFFGPGTRLTVL.

This clone was observed once. V is TRBV5-1 and J is TRBJ2-3; D perhaps matches TRBD2 (6 bases). Germline V gene data show CDR1 as SGHRS and CDR2 as YFSETQ. V lost 2 bases and J lost 6, with 13 bases in between. The CDR3 sequence is 14 residues long. Here the CDR3 reads CASSFGGEDDTQYF. In DNA, the CDR3 is TGCGCCAGCAGCTTCGGAGGGGAGGACGATACGCAGTATTTT. The whole variable domain, filled in from reference TRBV5-1 and TRBJ2-3, reads KAGVTQTPRYLIKTRGQQVTLSCSPISGHRSVSWYQQTPGQGLQFLFEYFSETQRNKGNFPGRFSGRQFSNSRSEMNVSTLELGDSALYLCASSFGGEDDTQYFGPGTRLTVL.

This clone has more than one count but fewer than ten. The chain has TRBV7-8 and TRBJ1-4; no clear D. The CDR3 length is 15 residues. V gave up 1 base and J gave up 8 bases, with 14 bases separating them. The germline V gene has CDR1 SGHVS and CDR2 FQNEAQ. DNA for the CDR3: TGTGCCAGCAGCTTAGAAGAGGGCGTACTCGAAAAACTGTTTTTT. This translates into CASSLEEGVLEKLFF. The whole variable domain, remainder taken from reference TRBV7-8 and TRBJ1-4, is GAGVSQSPRYKVAKRGQDVALRCDPISGHVSLFWYQQALGQGPEFLTYFQNEAQLDKSGLPSDRFFAERPEGSVSTLKIQRTQQEDSAVYLCASSLEEGVLEKLFFGSGTQLSVL.

This clone was picked up a small number of times. The chain combines TRBV9 with TRBJ2-7, with TRBD2 matching over 8 bases. Germline CDR1 and CDR2: SGDLS and YYNGEE. V gave up 4 bases and J gave up 5 bases; unmatched junction bases: 11. This CDR3 has 15 amino acids. In DNA, the CDR3 is TGTGCCAGCAGCAAGCATAGTAGCGGGGACAACGAGCAGTACTTC. Its translation is CASSKHSSGDNEQYF.